This T cell receptor (beta chain) was sequenced in a study of blood T cell repertoires in COVID-19 (TCRdb year 2020). Regarding the research as a whole: Samples from collaborators originated in the United States, Italy and Spain and spanned both the acute and convalescent phases of COVID-19. The repertoires were released in a freely available public database meant as a resource for research on the immune response to SARS-CoV-2. The samples were drawn from the first 160 participants of the ongoing ImmuneRACE study and from 950 to 1,500 subjects provided by 6 global collaborators. Where available, HLA class I and class II types were taken from metadata supplied by the sample provider and were not determined by assay-based typing. Deeply sampled blood TCRbeta repertoires from subjects exposed to, actively infected with, or recovered from COVID-19 were included in the dataset. The prospective study material was composed of cDNA or gDNA derived from T cells, B-cell-depleted T cells, or PBMCs. The sample metadata nearly always contained a de-identified subject ID, COVID-19 status, age in years and sex.

V is cut by 5 bases and J by 3 bases, and the space between the germline ends is 10 bases. The CDR3 runs 14 residues from the cysteine to the phenylalanine. The CDR3 DNA has 42 bases and is translated from base 1. In the germline V gene, CDR1 corresponds to MGHRA and CDR2 to YSYEKL. General conclusions and limits of the study: The amount of clinical and demographic metadata varied by source and participant and was provided uncurated.

TCRbeta CDR3 regions were amplified from genomic DNA by means of the immunoSEQ Assay, a bias-controlled multiplex PCR. The authors' analysis ran thus. The number of nucleated cells in each sample was estimated from the amplification of reference gene primers within the assay. Sequence reads were collapsed and filtered to measure the absolute abundance of every unique TCRbeta CDR3 rearrangement. Productive Simpson clonality was computed per sample as the square root of Simpson's diversity index over productive rearrangements. TCRdb took this table from immuneACCESS and kept in-frame rearrangements with V and J called. Such tables lack part of the clones; where checked against another copy, unresolved V genes explain under half of the gap, and the rest is unexplained. The V and J calls and clone size were taken over from that table, and D and trimming were inferred from the DNA. This sample comprises 200,000 to 300,000 clones, 70% to 90% of them detected only once. 1.3% to 1.5% of the sample is held by the ten biggest clonotypes.

On this clone itself: Its antigen remains unidentified. Qualities for individual bases were not recorded, and no much larger clone is one base off.

The collaborating institutions used their own protocols to collect whole blood in K2EDTA tubes. For TCRbeta analysis, collaborators shipped samples in one of three forms: frozen whole blood, isolated PBMCs, or DNA extracted from either of those sample types. This chain is built from TRBV4-1 and TRBJ1-4, with the D gene not clear enough to name. The sequencing sample was made of peripheral blood. The sequence came from an elderly man with acute or convalescent COVID-19. For the CDR3, the sequence is CASSFQSANEKLFF. The nucleotide sequence reads TGCGCCAGCAGCTTTCAATCGGCTAATGAAAAACTGTTTTTT.